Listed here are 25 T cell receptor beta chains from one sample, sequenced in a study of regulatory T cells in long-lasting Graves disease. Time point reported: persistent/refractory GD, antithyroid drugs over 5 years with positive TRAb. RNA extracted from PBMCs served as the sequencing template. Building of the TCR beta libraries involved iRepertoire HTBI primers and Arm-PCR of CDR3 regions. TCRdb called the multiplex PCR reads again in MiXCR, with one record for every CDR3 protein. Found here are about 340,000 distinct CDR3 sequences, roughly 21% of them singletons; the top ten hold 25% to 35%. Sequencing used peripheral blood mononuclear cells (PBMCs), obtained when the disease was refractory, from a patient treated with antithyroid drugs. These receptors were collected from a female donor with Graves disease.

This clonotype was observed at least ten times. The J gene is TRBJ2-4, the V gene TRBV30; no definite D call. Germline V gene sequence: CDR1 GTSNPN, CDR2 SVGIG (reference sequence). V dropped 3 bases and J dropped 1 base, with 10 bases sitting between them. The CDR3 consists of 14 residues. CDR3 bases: TGTGCCTGGAGCCCCTTAGGGGCCAAAAACATTCAGTACTTC. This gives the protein CAWSPLGAKNIQYF.

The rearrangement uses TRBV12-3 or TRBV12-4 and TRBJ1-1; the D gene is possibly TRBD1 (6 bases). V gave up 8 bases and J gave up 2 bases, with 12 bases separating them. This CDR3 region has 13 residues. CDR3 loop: CASGWGPNTEAFF. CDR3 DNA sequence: TGTGCCAGCGGTTGGGGGCCAAACACTGAAGCTTTCTTT.

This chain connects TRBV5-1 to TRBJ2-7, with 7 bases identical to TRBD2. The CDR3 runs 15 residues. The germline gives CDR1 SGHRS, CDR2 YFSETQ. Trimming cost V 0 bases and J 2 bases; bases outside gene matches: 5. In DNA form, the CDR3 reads TGCGCCAGCAGCTTGGAACCTAGCGGAACCTACGAGCAGTACTTC. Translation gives CASSLEPSGTYEQYF.

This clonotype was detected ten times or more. The CDR3 DNA follows: TGTGCCAGCAGCTTAGGCATGGAGGTTACCGAAGCTTTCTTT. Translation gives CASSLGMEVTEAFF. This chain uses TRBV11-2 with TRBJ1-1; D not resolved. Deletions cut 1 base from V and 8 bases from J, with 14 bases between. CDR3 length: 14 residues. Germline CDR1 and CDR2: SGHAT and FQNNGV.

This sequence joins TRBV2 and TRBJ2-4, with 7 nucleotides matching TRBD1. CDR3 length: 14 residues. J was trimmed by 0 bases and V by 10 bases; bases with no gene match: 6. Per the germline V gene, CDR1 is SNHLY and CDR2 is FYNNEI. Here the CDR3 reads CATGTDLAKNIQYF. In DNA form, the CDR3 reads TGTGCCACCGGGACAGACCTAGCCAAAAACATTCAGTACTTC.

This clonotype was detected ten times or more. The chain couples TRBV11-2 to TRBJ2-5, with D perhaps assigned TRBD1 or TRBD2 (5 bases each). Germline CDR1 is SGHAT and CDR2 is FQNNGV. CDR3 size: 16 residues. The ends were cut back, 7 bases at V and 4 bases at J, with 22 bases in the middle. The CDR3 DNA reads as TGTGCCAGCACCCCGTCCCGGGGCCTGGCGGTAGAGACCCAGTACTTC. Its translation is CASTPSRGLAVETQYF.

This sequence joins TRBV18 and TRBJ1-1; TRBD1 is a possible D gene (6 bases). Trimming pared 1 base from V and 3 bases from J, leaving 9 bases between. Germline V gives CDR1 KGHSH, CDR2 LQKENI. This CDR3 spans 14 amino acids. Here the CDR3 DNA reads TGTGCCAGCTCACCACGCAGGGGTGACACTGAAGCTTTCTTT. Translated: CASSPRRGDTEAFF.

In DNA, the CDR3 is TGTGCCAGCCTAAAGCTCGAGTCTAGCACAGATACGCAGTATTTT. It is translated as CASLKLESSTDTQYF. The chain is built from TRBV6-2 or TRBV6-3 and TRBJ2-3; no firm D call. This CDR3 spans 15 amino acids. The germline V and J ends were trimmed by 8 bases and 0 bases, with 15 bases remaining between them. Germline CDR1 is MNHEY and CDR2 is SVGEGT.

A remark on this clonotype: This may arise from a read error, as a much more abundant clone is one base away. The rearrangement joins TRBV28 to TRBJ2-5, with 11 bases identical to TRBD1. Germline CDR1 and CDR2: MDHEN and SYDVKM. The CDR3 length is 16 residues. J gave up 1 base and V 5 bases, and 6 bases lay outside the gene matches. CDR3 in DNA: TGTGCCAGCAGTGTTCGGACAGGGGGCCTCCAAGAGACCCAGTACTTC. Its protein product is CASSVRTGGLQETQYF.

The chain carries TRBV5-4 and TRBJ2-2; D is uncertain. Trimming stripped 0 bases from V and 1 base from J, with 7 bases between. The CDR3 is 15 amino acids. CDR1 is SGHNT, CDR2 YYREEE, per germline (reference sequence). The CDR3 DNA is TGTGCCAGCAGCTTGGTCGGGCAGAACACCGGGGAGCTGTTTTTT. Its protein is CASSLVGQNTGELFF.

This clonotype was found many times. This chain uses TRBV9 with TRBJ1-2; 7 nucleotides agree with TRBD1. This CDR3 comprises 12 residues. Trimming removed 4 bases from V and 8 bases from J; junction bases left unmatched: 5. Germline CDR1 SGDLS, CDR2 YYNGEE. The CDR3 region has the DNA TGTGCCAGCAGCACAACAGGGGAAGGCTACACCTTC. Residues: CASSTTGEGYTF.

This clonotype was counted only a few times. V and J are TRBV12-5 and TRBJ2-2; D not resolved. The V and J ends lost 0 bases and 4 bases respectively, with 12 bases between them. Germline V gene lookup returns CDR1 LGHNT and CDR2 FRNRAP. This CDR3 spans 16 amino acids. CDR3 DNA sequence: TGTGCTAGTGGTTTGGTAACTGGGCCGGCCACCGGGGAGCTGTTTTTT. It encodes CASGLVTGPATGELFF.

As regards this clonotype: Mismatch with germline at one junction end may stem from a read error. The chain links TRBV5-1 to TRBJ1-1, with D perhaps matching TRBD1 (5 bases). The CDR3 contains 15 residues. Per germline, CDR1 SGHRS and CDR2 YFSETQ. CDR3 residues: CAGSFYRGAGTEAFF. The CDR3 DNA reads TGCGCCGGCAGCTTCTACAGAGGGGCTGGGACTGAAGCTTTCTTT.

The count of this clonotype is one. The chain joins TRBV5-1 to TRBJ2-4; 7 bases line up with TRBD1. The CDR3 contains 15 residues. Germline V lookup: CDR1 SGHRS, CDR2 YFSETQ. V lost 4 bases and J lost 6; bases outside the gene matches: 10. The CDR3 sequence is CASSPGDAGGNIQYF. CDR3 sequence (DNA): TGCGCCAGCAGCCCTGGGGACGCAGGGGGAAACATTCAGTACTTC.

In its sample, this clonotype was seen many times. The CDR3 DNA reads TGTGCCAGCAGGCCGATGGTCGAGACCCAGTACTTC. Its translation: CASRPMVETQYF. The chain employs TRBV2 and TRBJ2-5; the D is unclear. CDR1 and CDR2 (germline): SNHLY, FYNNEI. Trimming removed 6 bases at V and 5 bases at J, with 10 bases between. The CDR3 is made up of 12 amino acids. The full variable domain, in which reference TRBV2 and TRBJ2-5 provide the parts outside the CDR3, is EPEVTQTPSHQVTQMGQEVILRCVPISNHLYFYWYRQILGQKVEFLVSFYNNEISEKSEIFDDQFSVERPDGSNFTLKIRSTKLEDSAMYFCASRPMVETQYFGPGTRLLVL.

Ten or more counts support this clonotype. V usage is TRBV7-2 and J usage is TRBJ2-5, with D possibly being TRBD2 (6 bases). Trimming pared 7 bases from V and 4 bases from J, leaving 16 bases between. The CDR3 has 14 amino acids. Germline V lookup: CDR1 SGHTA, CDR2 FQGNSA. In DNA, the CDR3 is TGTGCCAGCACCCTAGGAGGGGTCGGAGAGACCCAGTACTTC. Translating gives CASTLGGVGETQYF.

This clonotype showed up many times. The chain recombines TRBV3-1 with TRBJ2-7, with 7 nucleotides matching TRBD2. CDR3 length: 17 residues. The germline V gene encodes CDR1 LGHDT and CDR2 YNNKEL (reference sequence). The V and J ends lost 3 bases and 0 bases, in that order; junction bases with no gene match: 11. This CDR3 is CASSHLGTTYSSYEQYF. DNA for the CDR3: TGTGCCAGCAGCCACCTTGGGACTACTTACAGCTCCTACGAGCAGTACTTC.

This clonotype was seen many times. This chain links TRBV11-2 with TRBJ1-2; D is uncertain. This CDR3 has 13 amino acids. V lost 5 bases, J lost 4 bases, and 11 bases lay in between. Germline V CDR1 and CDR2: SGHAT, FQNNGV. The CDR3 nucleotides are TGTGCCAGCAGCCCGGGCGATACCTATGGCTACACCTTC. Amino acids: CASSPGDTYGYTF. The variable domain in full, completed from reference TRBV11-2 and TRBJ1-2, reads EAGVAQSPRYKIIEKRQSVAFWCNPISGHATLYWYQQILGQGPKLLIQFQNNGVVDDSQLPKDRFSAERLKGVDSTLKIQPAKLEDSAVYLCASSPGDTYGYTFGSGTRLTVV.

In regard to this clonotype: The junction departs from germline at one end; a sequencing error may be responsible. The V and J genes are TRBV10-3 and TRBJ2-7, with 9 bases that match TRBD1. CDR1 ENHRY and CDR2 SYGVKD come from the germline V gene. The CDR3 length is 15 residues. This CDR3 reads CAIGEGTGSGAEQYF. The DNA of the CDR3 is TGTGCCATCGGTGAGGGGACAGGGAGCGGGGCCGAGCAGTACTTC.

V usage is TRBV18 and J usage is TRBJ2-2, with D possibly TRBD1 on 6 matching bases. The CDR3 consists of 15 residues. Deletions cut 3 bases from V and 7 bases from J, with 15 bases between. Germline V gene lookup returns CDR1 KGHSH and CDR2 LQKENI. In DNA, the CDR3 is TGTGCCAGCTCACCCAGAATTGGGGGCGACGGGGAGCTGTTTTTT. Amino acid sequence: CASSPRIGGDGELFF. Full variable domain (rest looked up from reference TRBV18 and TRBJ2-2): NAGVMQNPRHLVRRRGQEARLRCSPMKGHSHVYWYRQLPEEGLKFMVYLQKENIIDESGMPKERFSAEFPKEGPSILRIQQVVRGDSAAYFCASSPRIGGDGELFFGEGSRLTVL.

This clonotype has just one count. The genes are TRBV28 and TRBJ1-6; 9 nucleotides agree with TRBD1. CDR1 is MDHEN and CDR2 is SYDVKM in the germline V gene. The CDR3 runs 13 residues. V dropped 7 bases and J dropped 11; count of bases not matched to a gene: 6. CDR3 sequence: CASKQGAGTPLHF. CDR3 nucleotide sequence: TGTGCCAGCAAACAGGGGGCAGGGACACCCCTCCACTTT.

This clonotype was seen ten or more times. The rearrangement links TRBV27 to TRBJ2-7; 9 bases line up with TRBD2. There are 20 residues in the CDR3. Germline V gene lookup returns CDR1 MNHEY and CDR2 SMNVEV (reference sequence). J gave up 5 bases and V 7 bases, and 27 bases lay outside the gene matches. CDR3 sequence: CASTRVPTALAGLAGDEQYF. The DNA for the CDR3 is TGTGCCAGCACGAGGGTACCGACGGCGCTAGCGGGATTAGCTGGGGACGAGCAGTACTTC.

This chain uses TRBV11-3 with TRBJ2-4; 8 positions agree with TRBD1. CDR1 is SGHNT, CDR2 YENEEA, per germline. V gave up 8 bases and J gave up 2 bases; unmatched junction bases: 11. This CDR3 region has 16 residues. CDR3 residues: CASGDRGSVTKNIQYF. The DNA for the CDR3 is TGTGCCAGCGGAGACAGGGGATCGGTAACCAAAAACATTCAGTACTTC.

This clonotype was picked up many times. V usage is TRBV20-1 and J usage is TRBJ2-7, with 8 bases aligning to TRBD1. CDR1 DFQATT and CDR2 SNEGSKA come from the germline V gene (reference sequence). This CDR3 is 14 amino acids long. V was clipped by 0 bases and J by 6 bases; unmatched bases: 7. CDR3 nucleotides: TGCAGTGCTAGAGATGGGGCAGGGGGCTTCGAGCAGTACTTC. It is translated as CSARDGAGGFEQYF.

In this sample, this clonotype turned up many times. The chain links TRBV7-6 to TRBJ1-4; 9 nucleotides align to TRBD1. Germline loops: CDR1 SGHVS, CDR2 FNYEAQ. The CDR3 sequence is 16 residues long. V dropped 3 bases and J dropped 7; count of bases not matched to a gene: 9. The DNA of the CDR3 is TGTGCCAGCAGCTTTTCCGCACAGGGGGCGCGTGAAAAACTGTTTTTT. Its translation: CASSFSAQGAREKLFF.